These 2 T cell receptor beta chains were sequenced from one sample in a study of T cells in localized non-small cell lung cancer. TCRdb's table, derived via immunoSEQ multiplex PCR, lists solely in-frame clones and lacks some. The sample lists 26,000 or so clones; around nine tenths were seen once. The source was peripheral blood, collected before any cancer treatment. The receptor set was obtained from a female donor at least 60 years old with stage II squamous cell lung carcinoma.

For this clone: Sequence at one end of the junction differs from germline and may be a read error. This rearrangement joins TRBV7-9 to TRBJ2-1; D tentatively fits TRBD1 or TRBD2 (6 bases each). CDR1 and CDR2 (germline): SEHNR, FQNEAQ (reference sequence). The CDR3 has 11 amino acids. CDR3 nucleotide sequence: TGTGCCAGCAGCTCAAGGGGGGTTCTTGTCTTC. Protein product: CASSSRGVLVF.

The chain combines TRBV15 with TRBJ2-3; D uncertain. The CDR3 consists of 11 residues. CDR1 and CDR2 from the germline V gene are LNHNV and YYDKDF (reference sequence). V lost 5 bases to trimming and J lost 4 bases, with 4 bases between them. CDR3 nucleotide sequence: TGTGCCACCAGCCGGGCAGATACGCAGTATTTT. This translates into CATSRADTQYF.